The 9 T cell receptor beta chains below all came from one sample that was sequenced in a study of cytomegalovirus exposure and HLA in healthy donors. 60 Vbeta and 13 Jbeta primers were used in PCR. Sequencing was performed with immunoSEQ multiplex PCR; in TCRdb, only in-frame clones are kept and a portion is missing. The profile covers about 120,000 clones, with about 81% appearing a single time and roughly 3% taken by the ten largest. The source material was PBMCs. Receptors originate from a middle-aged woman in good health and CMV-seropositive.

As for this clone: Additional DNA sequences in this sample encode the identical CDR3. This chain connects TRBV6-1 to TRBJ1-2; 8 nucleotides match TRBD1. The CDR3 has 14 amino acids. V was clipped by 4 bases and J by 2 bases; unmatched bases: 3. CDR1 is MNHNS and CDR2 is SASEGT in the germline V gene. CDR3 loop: CASSAGQGNYGYTF. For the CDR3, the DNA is TGTGCCAGCAGTGCCGGACAGGGAAACTATGGCTACACCTTC.

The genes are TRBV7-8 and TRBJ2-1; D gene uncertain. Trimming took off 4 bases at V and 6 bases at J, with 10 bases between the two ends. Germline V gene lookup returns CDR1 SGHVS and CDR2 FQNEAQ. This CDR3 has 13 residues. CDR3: CASSSMRSNEQFF. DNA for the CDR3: TGTGCCAGCAGCTCGATGCGGTCCAATGAGCAGTTCTTC.

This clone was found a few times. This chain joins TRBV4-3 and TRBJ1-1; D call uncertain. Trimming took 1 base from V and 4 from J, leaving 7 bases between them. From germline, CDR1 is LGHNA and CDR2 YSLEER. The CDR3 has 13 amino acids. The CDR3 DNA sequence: TGCGCCAGCAGCCAAGTAGCGGGCACTGAAGCTTTCTTT. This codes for CASSQVAGTEAFF.

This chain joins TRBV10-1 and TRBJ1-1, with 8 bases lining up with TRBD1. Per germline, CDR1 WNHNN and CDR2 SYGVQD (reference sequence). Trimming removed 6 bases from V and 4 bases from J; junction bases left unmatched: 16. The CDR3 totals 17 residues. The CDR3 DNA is TGCGCCAGCAGGGGGACAGGCGACTTCTCGGCGCTCACTGAAGCTTTCTTT. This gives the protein CASRGTGDFSALTEAFF.

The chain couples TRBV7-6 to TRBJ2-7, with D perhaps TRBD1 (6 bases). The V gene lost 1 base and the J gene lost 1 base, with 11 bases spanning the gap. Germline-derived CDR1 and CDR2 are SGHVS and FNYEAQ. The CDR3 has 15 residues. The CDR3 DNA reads TGTGCCAGCAGCTTAGGTCAGGGGCCTTCCTACGAGCAGTACTTC. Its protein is CASSLGQGPSYEQYF.

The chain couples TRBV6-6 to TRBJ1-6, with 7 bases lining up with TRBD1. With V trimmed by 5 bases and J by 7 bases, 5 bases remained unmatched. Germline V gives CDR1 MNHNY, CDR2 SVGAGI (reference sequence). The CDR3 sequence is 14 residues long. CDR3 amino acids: CASSTGTENSPLHF. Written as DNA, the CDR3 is TGTGCCAGCAGTACCGGGACAGAGAATTCACCCCTCCACTTT.

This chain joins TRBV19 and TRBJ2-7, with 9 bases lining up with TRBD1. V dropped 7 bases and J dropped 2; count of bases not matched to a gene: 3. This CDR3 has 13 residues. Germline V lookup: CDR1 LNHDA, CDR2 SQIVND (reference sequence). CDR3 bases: TGTGCCAGTACCGGGACAGGGACCTACGAGCAGTACTTC. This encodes CASTGTGTYEQYF.

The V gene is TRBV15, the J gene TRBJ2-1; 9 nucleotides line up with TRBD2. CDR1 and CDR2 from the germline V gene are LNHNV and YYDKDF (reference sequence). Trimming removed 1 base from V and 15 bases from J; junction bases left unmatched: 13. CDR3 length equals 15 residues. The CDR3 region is CATSRGAGGPLNPFF. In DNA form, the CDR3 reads TGTGCCACCAGCAGAGGGGCGGGGGGGCCATTGAATCCGTTCTTC.

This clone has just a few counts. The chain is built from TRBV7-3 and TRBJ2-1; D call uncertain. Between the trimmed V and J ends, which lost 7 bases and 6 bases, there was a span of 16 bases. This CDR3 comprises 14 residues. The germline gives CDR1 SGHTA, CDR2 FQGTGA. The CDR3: CASTPFGGANEQFF. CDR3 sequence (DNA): TGTGCCAGCACCCCCTTCGGCGGAGCCAATGAGCAGTTCTTC.